This T cell receptor beta chain was found in a study of blood T cell repertoires in COVID-19. Study details: The origin of the acute and convalescent COVID-19 samples was the United States, Italy and Spain. The cDNA or gDNA used as material had been derived from T cells, B-cell-depleted T cells, or PBMCs.

Enrollees, 18 to 89 years old, lived in fewer than 25 US areas. Trimming stripped 1 base from V and 0 bases from J, with 6 bases between. CDR1 is SGHVS, CDR2 FNYEAQ, per germline. This CDR3 is built from 15 residues. Clones were sequenced by immunoSEQ multiplex PCR, and TCRdb holds only the in-frame ones, with some missing. The sample lists a few hundred thousand clones; over 75% were seen once. The sequence was collected from a woman aged 40 to 55 with acute COVID-19. The chain combines TRBV7-6 with TRBJ1-4; D ambiguous. The sequenced sample was PBMCs or T cells enriched from blood (not recorded which). The CDR3 DNA reads TGTGCCAGCAGCTTAGACGGTACAACTAATGAAAAACTGTTTTTT. Its protein is CASSLDGTTNEKLFF.